This T cell receptor beta chain was observed in a study of OX40 agonist ivuxolimab in advanced cancers. Overall study findings and caveats: The investigators did not determine what antigen specificity the expanded peripheral T cells had.

The CDR3 is 13 amino acids. Germline CDR1 reads GTSNPN; CDR2 reads SVGIG (reference sequence). V was pared by 2 bases and J by 7 bases, with 5 bases of the junction left unmatched. The assay was immunoSEQ multiplex PCR, and TCRdb's table has in-frame clones only and misses some. The table lists approximately 60,000 clones, under 95% of them singletons, with 0.55% to 0.8% in the top ten. This clone was detected only a few times. Its target is unknown. The specimen was CD4+ or CD8+ T cells sorted from blood, collected in a trial of the OX40 agonist ivuxolimab. This chain connects TRBV30 to TRBJ1-5, with TRBD1 matching 7 bases. The TCR originated in an adult with an advanced solid tumor such as melanoma, head and neck, liver or kidney cancer. The CDR3 DNA is TGTGCCTGGAGTCCACAGGGGTACCAGCCCCAGCATTTT. Translated: CAWSPQGYQPQHF.